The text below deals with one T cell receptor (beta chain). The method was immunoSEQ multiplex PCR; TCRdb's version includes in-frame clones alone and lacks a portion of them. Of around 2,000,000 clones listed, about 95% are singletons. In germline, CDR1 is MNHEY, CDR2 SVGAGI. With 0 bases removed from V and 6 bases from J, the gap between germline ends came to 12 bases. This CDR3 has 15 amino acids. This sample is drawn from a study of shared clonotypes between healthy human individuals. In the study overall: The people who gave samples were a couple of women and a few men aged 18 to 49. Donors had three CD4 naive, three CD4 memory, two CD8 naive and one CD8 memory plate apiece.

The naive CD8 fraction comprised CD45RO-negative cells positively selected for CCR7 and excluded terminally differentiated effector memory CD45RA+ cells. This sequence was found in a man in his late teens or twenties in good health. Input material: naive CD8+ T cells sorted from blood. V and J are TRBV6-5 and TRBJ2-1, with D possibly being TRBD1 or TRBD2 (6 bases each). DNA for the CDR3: TGTGCCAGCAGTTACTCGAGGGGGGCACTCAATGAGCAGTTCTTC. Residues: CASSYSRGALNEQFF.